The following is a TCR beta chain sequence with its context. Its antigen is unknown. The sample is drawn from a study of Ad26.COV2.S vaccination and SARS-CoV-2 variants. General study findings and limits: Substantial response breadth was reportedly seen for spike-specific CD8+ and CD4+ T cells after vaccination.

TCRdb's copy holds only in-frame clones and misses some; the assay was immunoSEQ multiplex PCR. Among about 440,000 clones listed, about 90% were seen once. V trimming: 5 bases; J trimming: 2 bases; junction bases outside the gene matches: 4. This CDR3 is 15 amino acids long. Germline CDR1 reads SGHTA; CDR2 reads FQGNSA. Treatment noted: around 19 received Ad26.COV2.S at low or high dose, single or two shots; about 5 received placebo; per-sample allocation not given. Samples analyzed were those drawn on day 63 after the first vaccine or placebo injection. This receptor was identified in a person aged 18-65 years who received the Ad26.COV2.S COVID-19 vaccine or a placebo. The rearrangement links TRBV7-2 to TRBJ1-4; 8 bases align to TRBD1. The specimen was peripheral blood, collected in a trial of Ad26.COV2.S vaccine versus placebo. CDR3 residues: CASSATGGTNEKLFF. CDR3 nucleotides: TGTGCCAGCAGCGCTACAGGGGGTACTAATGAAAAACTGTTTTTT.